A single sample gave rise to the 12 T cell receptor beta chains below, sequenced in a study of cytomegalovirus exposure and HLA in healthy donors. This PCR relied on a set of 60 Vbeta primers and 13 Jbeta primers. The protocol was immunoSEQ multiplex PCR, while the TCRdb copy is restricted to in-frame clones and leaves out a portion. The table lists under 150,000 clones, around three quarters of them singletons. Sequencing input: PBMCs. The receptors here all came from a woman in her twenties or thirties in good health and CMV-seropositive.

The V call is TRBV5-1, the J call TRBJ2-2, with D unresolved. Trimming cost V 6 bases and J 1 base, with 10 bases left between them. From germline, CDR1 is SGHRS and CDR2 YFSETQ. The CDR3 consists of 14 residues. The CDR3 coding sequence is TGCGCCAGCACACTTTATAGGAACACCGGGGAGCTGTTTTTT. Its translation: CASTLYRNTGELFF.

This clone was counted only a few times. The CDR3 nucleotides read TGCGCCAGCAGCTTGGGACTAGCGGGGGGCCAAGAGACCCAGTACTTC. Encoded protein: CASSLGLAGGQETQYF. The chain joins TRBV5-1 to TRBJ2-5; 13 positions agree with TRBD2. The CDR3 sequence is 16 residues long. Germline V CDR1 and CDR2: SGHRS, YFSETQ. V lost 0 bases to trimming and J lost 1 base; unmatched junction nucleotides: 0.

The chain carries TRBV6-1 and TRBJ2-1; weak D call: TRBD1 (5 bases). There are 14 residues in the CDR3. V shed 6 bases and J shed 1 base, with 10 bases lying between them. Germline V lookup: CDR1 MNHNS, CDR2 SASEGT. The CDR3 is CASRHRLSYNEQFF. CDR3 nucleotides: TGTGCCAGCAGGCACAGGCTGTCCTACAATGAGCAGTTCTTC.

The chain recombines TRBV6-1 with TRBJ2-7; D perhaps matches TRBD1 (5 bases). The CDR3 sequence is 14 residues long. Per the germline V gene, CDR1 is MNHNS and CDR2 is SASEGT. The V end was cut by 1 base, the J end by 3 bases, with 10 bases between. CDR3 protein: CASSEGGHHYEQYF. CDR3 DNA: TGTGCCAGCAGTGAAGGAGGACACCACTACGAGCAGTACTTC.

This clone was seen more than once but under ten times. This chain connects TRBV10-3 to TRBJ1-1; 8 bases are a match to TRBD1. Germline V gene lookup returns CDR1 ENHRY and CDR2 SYGVKD. The CDR3 extends over 16 amino acids. V shed 8 bases, J shed 5 bases, and the junction held 16 bases outside the gene matches. The CDR3 nucleotides are TGTGCCATCGTTGTCGGACAGGGCGCCTCGAAGACTGAAGCTTTCTTT. Its translation: CAIVVGQGASKTEAFF.

The chain uses TRBV20-1 and TRBJ2-7; 9 nucleotides align to TRBD2. The ends lost 1 base at V and 11 bases at J; junction bases unmatched: 3. Germline CDR1 reads DFQATT; CDR2 reads SNEGSKA (reference sequence). The CDR3 loop spans 11 amino acids. DNA of the CDR3: TGCAGTGCTAGAGTGGGCGGGGGGGAGTACTTC. Translation: CSARVGGGEYF.

The chain joins TRBV27 to TRBJ1-6; 8 bases map to TRBD1. Unmatched junction bases numbered 12, after V lost 3 bases and J lost 8 bases. CDR1 and CDR2 from the germline V gene are MNHEY and SMNVEV (reference sequence). The CDR3 loop spans 17 amino acids. In DNA form, the CDR3 reads TGTGCCAGCAGTTTGGTCGGAAAACAGGGGGAGGATTCACCCCTCCACTTT. Protein: CASSLVGKQGEDSPLHF.

This clone was detected a few times. The chain recombines TRBV14 with TRBJ1-1, with a tentative D call TRBD1 (6 bases). This CDR3 region has 14 residues. V gave up 5 bases and J gave up 8 bases, with 18 bases separating them. Per the germline V gene, CDR1 is SGHDN and CDR2 is FVKESK. The CDR3, as DNA: TGTGCCAGCAGCTCCCAAATAGGACAGCTCGAAGCTTTCTTT. As protein: CASSSQIGQLEAFF.

This clone appeared once. This sequence joins TRBV9 and TRBJ1-2, with TRBD1 identical over 8 bases. This CDR3 has 15 amino acids. With 4 bases clipped from V and 4 bases from J, the junction kept 9 bases outside the gene matches. CDR1 and CDR2 from the germline V gene are SGDLS and YYNGEE. The CDR3 sequence is CASSPRQGPFYGYTF. The CDR3 DNA sequence: TGTGCCAGCAGCCCCCGACAGGGGCCATTCTATGGCTACACCTTC.

This clone was seen only a few times. CDR3 region: CASRLDRGADGYTF. CDR3 nucleotide sequence: TGTGCCAGTAGACTCGACAGGGGAGCCGATGGCTACACCTTC. The chain combines TRBV19 with TRBJ1-2, with TRBD1 matching 8 bases. Germline CDR1 is LNHDA and CDR2 is SQIVND (reference sequence). CDR3 length: 14 amino acids. V was pared by 6 bases and J by 6 bases, with 9 bases of the junction left unmatched.

This clone came up once. The genes are TRBV9 and TRBJ2-5; 9 nucleotides match TRBD2. CDR3 length: 15 residues. The trim removed 0 bases at V and 5 bases at J, leaving 5 bases unmatched. CDR1 is SGDLS, CDR2 YYNGEE, per germline. The DNA for the CDR3 is TGTGCCAGCAGCGTAGGTCTAGCGGGGAGGGAGACCCAGTACTTC. Protein product: CASSVGLAGRETQYF.

V gene TRBV7-4 combines with J gene TRBJ2-5; TRBD1 aligns across 9 bases. Matching the DNA end better, TRBJ2-7 makes the J call doubtful. The CDR3 extends over 16 amino acids. In germline, CDR1 is SGHVT, CDR2 SQSDAQ. Here the CDR3 reads CASSLPTGGASYEQYF. As DNA, the CDR3 is TGTGCCAGCAGCTTACCAACAGGGGGCGCATCCTACGAGCAGTACTTC.